Listed below are T cell receptor beta chains from one sample, sequenced in a study of CD8 T cells in Susac syndrome. TCRdb used MiXCR to reprocess the immunoSEQ multiplex PCR reads, holding one entry per CDR3 protein. Of roughly 150,000 distinct CDR3 sequences detected, roughly 94% appear once; the ten largest clones hold about 0.19%. The sample consisted of CD8+ T cells from PBMCs. These receptors were taken from a human donor with multiple sclerosis. Both conserved end residues are part of each CDR3. The order of the fields is clone size, D gene, CDR3 length, J gene, V gene, CDR3 DNA, CDR3 protein. A D gene is named only where the DNA matches it firmly. The size of a clone is reported for some rows only, either as once, few or many, or as a class for expanded clones.

>once|TRBD1|11|TRBJ2-1|TRBV6-5
TGTGCCAGCAGTCAAGGACAGGGCGAGTTCTTC
CASSQGQGEFF
>once|.|14|TRBJ1-2|TRBV7-2
TGTGCCAGCAGCTTGAGGGACCAGGGTTATGGCTACACCTTC
CASSLRDQGYGYTF
>.|.|12|TRBJ2-7|TRBV12-3/TRBV12-4
TGTGCCAGCATGACCCCGAGCTACGAGCAGTACTTC
CASMTPSYEQYF
>.|TRBD1|14|TRBJ2-7|TRBV7-9
TGTGCCAGCAGCTCCCGGGACAGGACGTACGAGCAGTACTTC
CASSSRDRTYEQYF
>once|.|13|TRBJ2-3|TRBV15
TGTGCCACCAGCGCGCAGGGATCAGATACGCAGTATTTT
CATSAQGSDTQYF
>.|TRBD1|16|TRBJ2-7|TRBV27
TGTGCCAGCAGTTTCTCCGACAGACAGGGGGCCTACGAGCAGTACTTC
CASSFSDRQGAYEQYF
>.|TRBD2|17|TRBJ2-7|TRBV7-8
TGTGCCAGCAGCCTGACGGCTAGCGGGGGGCTAAGCTACGAGCAGTACTTC
CASSLTASGGLSYEQYF
>.|TRBD1|15|TRBJ1-5|TRBV15
TGTGCCACCAGCAGGGACAGGAATAGCAATCAGCCCCAGCATTTT
CATSRDRNSNQPQHF
>.|TRBD1|11|TRBJ1-4|TRBV29-1
TGCAGCGTTGGGACAGGACCCCATTCCCTATTT
CSVGTGPHSLF
>.|.|14|TRBJ2-1|TRBV28
TGTGCCAGCAGTCCCCCGAGCAGCCTGAATGAGCAGTTCTTC
CASSPPSSLNEQFF
>.|.|14|TRBJ1-1|TRBV19
TGTGCCAGTAGTATGGGGCAGGGCTACACTGAAGCTTTCTTT
CASSMGQGYTEAFF
>once|.|13|TRBJ2-1|TRBV20-1
TGCAGTGCTAGAGCCAGAGAATACAATGAGCAGTTCTTC
CSARAREYNEQFF
>.|.|14|TRBJ1-2|TRBV19
TGTGCCAGTAGTATCGATACTGGGCTCCGTGGCTACACCTTC
CASSIDTGLRGYTF
>.|.|14|TRBJ2-7|TRBV20-1
TGCAGTGCTAGAGCTAAAGGACCGATTTACGAGCAGTACTTC
CSARAKGPIYEQYF
>.|.|14|TRBJ1-1|TRBV19
TGTGCCAGTAAGACGGGATACTCGAACACTGAAGCTTTCTTT
CASKTGYSNTEAFF
>.|.|14|TRBJ1-5|TRBV9
TGTGCCAGTTCACCGGGACACCAAAATCAGCCCCAGCATTTT
CASSPGHQNQPQHF
>.|TRBD1|18|TRBJ1-5|TRBV6-2/TRBV6-3
TGTGCCAGCAGTTTGTCCCGGGACAGGGCTTATAGCAATCAGCCCCAGCATTTT
CASSLSRDRAYSNQPQHF
>few|.|13|TRBJ2-7|TRBV27
TGTGCCAGCAGTTTCAATTACGATTACGAGCAGTACTTC
CASSFNYDYEQYF
>.|TRBD1|13|TRBJ1-5|TRBV6-4
TGTGCCAGCGGACAGGGCGGCAATCAGCCCCAGCATTTT
CASGQGGNQPQHF
>.|.|15|TRBJ1-6|TRBV15
TGTGCCACCAGCCGAGAGGGTGCAGGGAATTCACCCCTCCACTTT
CATSREGAGNSPLHF
>.|TRBD2|13|TRBJ2-1|TRBV7-9
TGTGCCAGCAGAACTGGGACTAGCAACGAGCAGTTCTTC
CASRTGTSNEQFF
>.|.|15|TRBJ2-7|TRBV13
TGTGCCAGCAGCTTAGGTCTGGGTTCCGGCTACGAGCAGTACTTC
CASSLGLGSGYEQYF
>few|.|13|TRBJ2-7|TRBV7-9
TGTGCCAGCAGCTCCCCCGGGGGTTACGAGCAGTACTTC
CASSSPGGYEQYF
>.|.|13|TRBJ1-1|TRBV29-1
TGCAGCGTTGAAGAACGCCCAAACACTGAAGCTTTCTTT
CSVEERPNTEAFF
>.|.|16|TRBJ2-7|TRBV12-3/TRBV12-4
TGTGCCAGCAGTTTAATTAGGCAGGGGGGCTCCTACGAGCAGTACTTC
CASSLIRQGGSYEQYF
>.|.|13|TRBJ2-7|TRBV7-9
TGTGCCAGCAGCTCCCAACGGGCCTACGAGCAGTACTTC
CASSSQRAYEQYF
>.|.|13|TRBJ1-5|TRBV7-9
TGTGCCAGCAGTATAGGGATCAATCAGCCCCAGCATTTT
CASSIGINQPQHF
>.|.|12|TRBJ2-7|TRBV12-3/TRBV12-4
TGTGCCAGCAGCCGTTTGGCCTACGAGCAGTACTTC
CASSRLAYEQYF
>once|.|16|TRBJ2-7|TRBV6-6
TGTGCCAGCAGTTACCCCCCGAGGGAAACTGGCTACGAGCAGTACTTC
CASSYPPRETGYEQYF
>.|.|15|TRBJ2-7|TRBV20-1
TGCAGTGCTAGAGCGAATCCGACGGTGCACTACGAGCAGTACTTC
CSARANPTVHYEQYF
>.|TRBD2|16|TRBJ2-1|TRBV12-3/TRBV12-4
TGTGCCAGCAGTTTGAGAGGTCTAGCGGGAAACAATGAGCAGTTCTTC
CASSLRGLAGNNEQFF
>once|.|13|TRBJ1-5|TRBV27
TGTGCCAGCAGTTGGTCGGGCTCAGGGCCCCAGCATTTT
CASSWSGSGPQHF
>once|.|14|TRBJ2-7|TRBV5-6
TGTGCCAGCAGCCCCGGCCTAAGTACCTACGAGCAGTACTTC
CASSPGLSTYEQYF
>.|.|11|TRBJ2-5|TRBV12-5
TGTGCTAGTGGTTTGGGAGAGACCCAGTACTTC
CASGLGETQYF
>.|.|12|TRBJ2-5|TRBV7-2
TGTGCCAGCTCTCAAACGACGGAGACCCAGTACTTC
CASSQTTETQYF
>.|TRBD2|18|TRBJ2-1|TRBV9
TGTGCCAGCAGCGTATCCTTGCTAGCGGGGGGGACCTACAATGAGCAGTTCTTC
CASSVSLLAGGTYNEQFF
>.|TRBD2|16|TRBJ2-3|TRBV7-2
TGTGCCAGCAGCTTATGGCCAGCGGGGCAGGAAGATACGCAGTATTTT
CASSLWPAGQEDTQYF
>once|.|13|TRBJ2-3|TRBV3-1
TGTGCCAGCAGCTTTATCCCTCCAGATACGCAGTATTTT
CASSFIPPDTQYF
>.|.|14|TRBJ2-7|TRBV7-3
TGTGCCAGCAGCCCTCATCCGGACAGCTACGAGCAGTACTTC
CASSPHPDSYEQYF
>.|.|12|TRBJ1-1|TRBV12-5
TGTGCTAGTGGCCCTGGGGCTACTCAAGCTTTCTTT
CASGPGATQAFF
>.|.|16|TRBJ2-3|TRBV5-6
TGTGCCAGCAGCTTGGGTGCGGGGATCGATCCAGATACGCAGTATTTT
CASSLGAGIDPDTQYF
>.|TRBD1|14|TRBJ1-2|TRBV12-3/TRBV12-4
TGTGCCAGCGGCTCCGGGACAGGGTATCTTGGCTACACCTTC
CASGSGTGYLGYTF
>.|.|15|TRBJ2-3|TRBV15
TGTGCCACCAGCAGACAGGGACGTGGGGCAGATACGCAGTATTTT
CATSRQGRGADTQYF
>.|.|17|TRBJ1-1|TRBV29-1
TGCAGCGTTGAAGAGTTGTGGGAGCGACTAATGAACACTGAAGCTTTCTTT
CSVEELWERLMNTEAFF
>.|.|14|TRBJ1-4|TRBV9
TGTGCCAGCAGCGTAGCCGGCAGGGGCGAAAAACTGTTTTTT
CASSVAGRGEKLFF
>.|.|10|TRBJ1-1|TRBV6-1
TGTGCCAGCGTAGGAGGGAGGGCTTTCTTT
CASVGGRAFF
>.|TRBD1|14|TRBJ1-2|TRBV27
TGTGCCAGCAGTCCAGGGGGAATTAACTATGGCTACACCTTC
CASSPGGINYGYTF
>once|TRBD2|16|TRBJ2-1|TRBV11-2
TGTGCCAGCAGCTTAGAACTGCGGGGGGTTTACAATGAGCAGTTCTTC
CASSLELRGVYNEQFF
>.|.|16|TRBJ1-6|TRBV18
TGTGCCAGCTCACGAGGGACTCCTACACCCAATTCACCCCTCCACTTT
CASSRGTPTPNSPLHF
>.|.|12|TRBJ1-4|TRBV12-3/TRBV12-4
TGTGCCAGCAGTACGCGATGGGAAAAACTGTTTTTT
CASSTRWEKLFF
>.|.|19|TRBJ1-1|TRBV23-1
TGCGCCAGCAGTCAATCGCGCCCGAGGGTCTCACCTCTGAACACTGAAGCTTTCTTT
CASSQSRPRVSPLNTEAFF
>.|TRBD2|16|TRBJ2-5|TRBV11-1
TGTGCCAGCAGCTCCGACGGTCGCGGGAGGGTGGAGACCCAGTACTTC
CASSSDGRGRVETQYF